The 8 T cell receptor beta chains listed next were all sequenced from one sample in a study of technical replicates of blood from several donors. Some clones are missing from TCRdb's copy, which holds only in-frame ones; the method was immunoSEQ multiplex PCR. The profile covers some 60,000 clones, with roughly 91% appearing a single time and roughly 4.9% taken by the ten largest. Specimen: PBMCs. These receptors were collected from a human donor in good health. Some clones in this sample may be carry-over from other donors' samples.

The J gene is TRBJ2-1, the V gene TRBV7-9; 10 bases line up with TRBD2. The germline gives CDR1 SEHNR, CDR2 FQNEAQ (reference sequence). V was clipped by 2 bases and J by 8 bases; unmatched bases: 9. The CDR3 consists of 16 residues. The CDR3 is CASSLIAGGRRDEQFF. For the CDR3, the DNA is TGTGCCAGCAGCTTAATAGCGGGAGGCCGGAGGGATGAGCAGTTCTTC.

This chain uses TRBV9 with TRBJ1-2; D is possibly TRBD1 (6 bases). The CDR3 consists of 14 residues. V was clipped by 4 bases and J by 5 bases, with 15 bases between them. In germline, CDR1 is SGDLS, CDR2 YYNGEE. The DNA of the CDR3 is TGTGCCAGCAGCCAAGGGGGAGGGGGTTATGGCTACACCTTC. It specifies CASSQGGGGYGYTF.

The chain carries TRBV18 and TRBJ1-1; D is uncertain. Trimming removed 4 bases at V and 1 base at J, with 7 bases between. CDR3 length equals 13 residues. CDR1 is KGHSH and CDR2 is LQKENI in the germline V gene. In nucleotides, the CDR3 is TGTGCCAGCTCACGGGCTGCGAACACTGAAGCTTTCTTT. It specifies CASSRAANTEAFF. Complete variable domain (other parts from reference TRBV18 and TRBJ1-1): NAGVMQNPRHLVRRRGQEARLRCSPMKGHSHVYWYRQLPEEGLKFMVYLQKENIIDESGMPKERFSAEFPKEGPSILRIQQVVRGDSAAYFCASSRAANTEAFFGQGTRLTVV.

The rearrangement uses TRBV9 and TRBJ1-5; D gene uncertain. Looked up from germline, CDR1 is SGDLS and CDR2 is YYNGEE. This CDR3 has 15 amino acids. The germline V and J ends were trimmed by 6 bases and 0 bases, with 13 bases remaining between them. The DNA of the CDR3 is TGTGCCAGCACCGAGCTAGGAGTTAGCAATCAGCCCCAGCATTTT. This encodes CASTELGVSNQPQHF.

DNA for the CDR3: TGTGCCTGGAGTGATCTTATTTTCGCCGGGACAGGTAAAGCTTTCTTT. As protein: CAWSDLIFAGTGKAFF. The chain carries TRBV30 and TRBJ1-1; 8 nucleotides align to TRBD1. Germline loops: CDR1 GTSNPN, CDR2 SVGIG (reference sequence). The CDR3 has 16 amino acids. The V and J ends lost 1 base and 9 bases, in that order; junction bases with no gene match: 16.

This clone was seen a few times. The gene calls are TRBV11-2 and TRBJ1-4, with 9 bases aligning to TRBD1. CDR3 length: 14 amino acids. The V and J ends lost 4 bases and 7 bases, in that order; junction bases with no gene match: 4. The germline V gene has CDR1 SGHAT and CDR2 FQNNGV. The CDR3 DNA sequence: TGTGCCAGCAGCTACGGACAGGGGCCTGAAAAACTGTTTTTT. It codes for CASSYGQGPEKLFF.

The V gene is TRBV19, the J gene TRBJ1-3; D is uncertain. CDR1 is LNHDA and CDR2 is SQIVND in the germline V gene (reference sequence). The CDR3 consists of 14 residues. V lost 4 bases and J lost 1, with 8 bases in between. CDR3 sequence (DNA): TGTGCCAGTAGTAGACAAGCTTCTGGAAACACCATATATTTT. Protein product: CASSRQASGNTIYF.

The genes are TRBV5-1 and TRBJ2-1; no definite D call. This CDR3 is built from 15 residues. V was clipped by 0 bases and J by 1 base, with 8 bases between them. Germline CDR1 and CDR2: SGHRS and YFSETQ. The CDR3 reads CASSLGSRSYNEQFF. The CDR3 nucleotides read TGCGCCAGCAGCTTGGGGTCTAGGTCCTACAATGAGCAGTTCTTC.